Shown below are 28 T cell receptor beta chains from a single sample sequenced in a study of Ad26.COV2.S vaccination and SARS-CoV-2 variants. As to treatment: 15 to 20 received Ad26.COV2.S at low or high dose, single or two shots; roughly five received placebo; per-sample allocation not given. The samples were gathered on day 63 after the first injection of vaccine or placebo. TCRdb's table, derived via immunoSEQ multiplex PCR, lists solely in-frame clones and lacks some. The sample carries about 350,000 clones, roughly 90% recorded once. The source material was peripheral blood, sampled in a trial of Ad26.COV2.S vaccine versus placebo. All receptors come from a person aged 18-65 years who received the Ad26.COV2.S COVID-19 vaccine or a placebo.

The chain joins TRBV4-1 to TRBJ1-3; 9 bases are shared with TRBD1. The germline gives CDR1 MGHRA, CDR2 YSYEKL. The trim removed 3 bases at V and 0 bases at J, leaving 9 bases unmatched. The CDR3 is 18 amino acids. DNA of the CDR3: TGCGCCAGCAGCCAGGCCTCTGGACAGGGGAGCTCTGGAAACACCATATATTTT. Its translation: CASSQASGQGSSGNTIYF.

The chain carries TRBV6-2 or TRBV6-3 and TRBJ2-7; D gene uncertain. The CDR3 consists of 13 residues. V was cut by 2 bases and J by 3 bases, with 8 bases left in between. CDR1 and CDR2 (germline): MNHEY, SVGEGT. In DNA, the CDR3 is TGTGCCAGCAGTTACGCATGGGACTACGAGCAGTACTTC. This sequence encodes CASSYAWDYEQYF.

This clone came up a few times. The chain uses TRBV4-2 and TRBJ2-7; D gene ambiguous. The CDR3 is made up of 14 amino acids. Germline CDR1 reads LGHNA; CDR2 reads YNFKEQ. Trimming left V 0 bases short and J 2 bases short, with 8 bases between. For the CDR3, the DNA is TGTGCCAGCAGCCAAGAAAGGGTAACCTACGAGCAGTACTTC. Encoded protein: CASSQERVTYEQYF.

The rearrangement links TRBV28 to TRBJ2-2; a possible D gene is TRBD1 (5 bases). Germline-derived CDR1 and CDR2 are MDHEN and SYDVKM. The germline V and J ends were trimmed by 3 bases and 5 bases, with 13 bases remaining between them. This CDR3 has 15 residues. The CDR3 is CASSFIQGRTGELFF. As DNA, the CDR3 is TGTGCCAGCAGTTTTATCCAGGGTCGAACCGGGGAGCTGTTTTTT.

This clone was recorded once. The rearrangement uses TRBV7-8 and TRBJ2-1; 10 nucleotides agree with TRBD2. Germline lookup yields CDR1 SGHVS and CDR2 FQNEAQ. The CDR3 covers 19 residues. Germline trimming cut 0 bases from V and 0 bases from J; bases unmatched to any gene: 8. CDR3 amino acids: CASSLAPSGSHSSYNEQFF. DNA for the CDR3: TGTGCCAGCAGCTTAGCCCCTAGCGGGAGCCATTCCTCCTACAATGAGCAGTTCTTC. The variable domain in full, completed from reference TRBV7-8 and TRBJ2-1, reads GAGVSQSPRYKVAKRGQDVALRCDPISGHVSLFWYQQALGQGPEFLTYFQNEAQLDKSGLPSDRFFAERPEGSVSTLKIQRTQQEDSAVYLCASSLAPSGSHSSYNEQFFGPGTRLTVL.

In its sample, this clone was seen once. The chain employs TRBV7-2 and TRBJ1-6, with 9 bases fitting TRBD1. The germline CDR1 and CDR2 sequences are SGHTA and FQGNSA. Unmatched junction bases numbered 9, after V lost 7 bases and J lost 8 bases. CDR3 length equals 15 residues. The CDR3 nucleotides are TGTGCCAGCATAAGAGACAGGACAGGGGATTCACCCCTCCACTTT. It specifies CASIRDRTGDSPLHF.

The J gene is TRBJ2-7, the V gene TRBV7-9, with 10 positions matching TRBD1. The germline gives CDR1 SEHNR, CDR2 FQNEAQ (reference sequence). This CDR3 is 14 amino acids long. Trimming at V came to 5 bases and at J to 3 bases, leaving 4 bases not matched to a gene. In DNA form, the CDR3 reads TGTGCCAGCAGCCACCGGGACAGGGGCTACGAGCAGTACTTC. This gives the protein CASSHRDRGYEQYF.

This clone was seen just once. V gene TRBV29-1 combines with J gene TRBJ1-1; tentative D call: TRBD1 (5 bases). The germline CDR1 and CDR2 sequences are SQVTM and ANQGSEA. Trimming cost V 5 bases and J 7 bases, with 17 bases left between them. This CDR3 has 13 residues. The CDR3 DNA sequence: TGCAGCGTTCACCTAGTGTGGGACGGTGAAGCTTTCTTT. It codes for CSVHLVWDGEAFF.

The chain joins TRBV3-1 (or the pseudogene TRBV3-2) to TRBJ1-1; D is undetermined. V dropped 4 bases and J dropped 4 bases, with 10 bases sitting between them. The CDR3 totals 13 residues. The germline V gene encodes CDR1 LGHDT and CDR2 YNNKEL (reference sequence). The CDR3 sequence is CASSLNETTEAFF. In DNA, the CDR3 is TGTGCCAGCAGCCTGAATGAGACCACTGAAGCTTTCTTT.

V and J are TRBV5-1 and TRBJ1-2; D is possibly TRBD1 (5 bases). This CDR3 region has 14 residues. Germline V gene lookup returns CDR1 SGHRS and CDR2 YFSETQ. V was pared by 0 bases and J by 7 bases, with 13 bases between. In DNA form, the CDR3 reads TGCGCCAGCAGCTTGGATAGCGGGGGTGGTGGCTACACCTTC. Protein sequence: CASSLDSGGGGYTF.

The chain is built from TRBV7-2 and TRBJ1-3; TRBD1 aligns across 8 bases. CDR1 and CDR2 (germline): SGHTA, FQGNSA. The J segment lost 7 bases and the V segment lost 5 bases, leaving 10 bases of the junction unmatched. This CDR3 is 15 amino acids long. This chain's CDR3 is CASSLVGRGLNTIYF. The CDR3 nucleotides read TGTGCCAGCAGCCTAGTGGGCAGGGGGCTGAACACCATATATTTT.

The rearrangement uses TRBV7-2 and TRBJ2-5; 11 bases fit TRBD2. CDR1 is SGHTA, CDR2 FQGNSA, per germline. The junction had 7 bases not matched to a gene; V was cut back by 3 bases and J by 4 bases. The CDR3 covers 16 residues. The CDR3 reads CASSFFLTSGGETQYF. Here the CDR3 DNA reads TGTGCCAGCAGCTTTTTTCTTACTAGCGGGGGAGAGACCCAGTACTTC.

This clone appeared once. The chain is built from TRBV7-7 and TRBJ2-1; 12 bases match TRBD2. V gave up 5 bases and J gave up 7 bases; unmatched junction bases: 6. The CDR3 covers 15 residues. The germline CDR1 and CDR2 sequences are SSHAT and FNYEAQ (reference sequence). The CDR3 DNA sequence: TGTGCCAGCAGCATGGGACTAGCGGGCCTTAATGAGCAGTTCTTC. Translation: CASSMGLAGLNEQFF.

The chain is built from TRBV9 and TRBJ1-2; D ambiguous. Germline lookup yields CDR1 SGDLS and CDR2 YYNGEE. The V end was cut by 0 bases, the J end by 0 bases, with 9 bases between. This CDR3 comprises 15 residues. CDR3 in DNA: TGTGCCAGCAGCGTAGAAAAAGGGACTAACTATGGCTACACCTTC. Translating it yields CASSVEKGTNYGYTF. Full variable domain (remainder filled in from reference TRBV9 and TRBJ1-2): DSGVTQTPKHLITATGQRVTLRCSPRSGDLSVYWYQQSLDQGLQFLIQYYNGEERAKGNILERFSAQQFPDLHSELNLSSLELGDSALYFCASSVEKGTNYGYTFGSGTRLTVV.

The chain links TRBV6-5 to TRBJ2-3; tentative D call: TRBD2 (6 bases). The CDR3 spans 14 residues. Germline CDR1 reads MNHEY; CDR2 reads SVGAGI. Trimming removed 6 bases at V and 4 bases at J, with 14 bases between. CDR3 coding DNA: TGTGCCAGCAGCCGCCGGGGGATCGCAGATACGCAGTATTTT. Protein product: CASSRRGIADTQYF.

This chain uses TRBV19 with TRBJ2-6, with 7 bases matching TRBD1. V gave up 7 bases and J gave up 2 bases; unmatched junction bases: 8. The germline V gene has CDR1 LNHDA and CDR2 SQIVND (reference sequence). This CDR3 spans 16 amino acids. CDR3 region: CASTRQGTPGANVLTF. Written as DNA, the CDR3 is TGTGCCAGTACCCGACAGGGCACCCCTGGGGCCAACGTCCTGACTTTC. Full variable domain (missing parts from reference TRBV19 and TRBJ2-6): DGGITQSPKYLFRKEGQNVTLSCEQNLNHDAMYWYRQDPGQGLRLIYYSQIVNDFQKGDIAEGYSVSREKKESFPLTVTSAQKNPTAFYLCASTRQGTPGANVLTFGAGSRLTVL.

The V and J genes are TRBV30 and TRBJ2-2; D remains unclear. In germline, CDR1 is GTSNPN, CDR2 SVGIG (reference sequence). The CDR3 runs 14 residues. Trimming stripped 4 bases from V and 1 base from J, with 10 bases between. CDR3 DNA sequence: TGTGCCTGGAACCTTAGGAGGAACACCGGGGAGCTGTTTTTT. This encodes CAWNLRRNTGELFF.

A few counts support this clone. V is TRBV19 and J is TRBJ1-1; no firm D call. Trimming removed 3 bases from V and 0 bases from J, with 14 bases in between. The CDR3 runs to 16 residues. The V gene's germline CDR1 is LNHDA and CDR2 SQIVND (reference sequence). CDR3 nucleotide sequence: TGTGCCAGTAGTATTACCCAGACACGGGTGAACACTGAAGCTTTCTTT. It yields the protein CASSITQTRVNTEAFF.

The chain couples TRBV2 to TRBJ2-4; the D is unclear. The CDR3 has 15 residues. Trimming took off 1 base at V and 0 bases at J, with 7 bases between the two ends. CDR1 is SNHLY, CDR2 FYNNEI, per germline. The chain's CDR3 is CASSEVFSAKNIQYF. The CDR3 DNA follows: TGTGCCAGCAGTGAAGTCTTTTCAGCCAAAAACATTCAGTACTTC.

This sequence joins TRBV27 and TRBJ1-1; D not certain. Germline V gene data show CDR1 as MNHEY and CDR2 as SMNVEV (reference sequence). V was clipped by 6 bases and J by 5 bases, with 10 bases between them. The CDR3 length is 12 residues. CDR3 sequence: CASRVRATEAFF. CDR3 sequence (DNA): TGTGCCAGCAGAGTCCGGGCAACTGAAGCTTTCTTT.

This sequence joins TRBV12-5 and TRBJ2-2; D is ambiguous. V was clipped by 0 bases and J by 5 bases, with 7 bases between them. The CDR3 has 14 residues. CDR1 LGHNT and CDR2 FRNRAP come from the germline V gene. The chain's CDR3 is CASGLVRLTGELFF. The DNA of the CDR3 is TGTGCTAGTGGTTTGGTAAGGCTGACCGGGGAGCTGTTTTTT.

The V call is TRBV28, the J call TRBJ2-1, with unresolved D. The germline CDR1 and CDR2 sequences are MDHEN and SYDVKM. The ends were cut back, 5 bases at V and 1 base at J, with 12 bases in the middle. CDR3 length equals 15 residues. Here the CDR3 DNA reads TGTGCCAGCAGTGCTCAGTTGGGATCCTACAATGAGCAGTTCTTC. Translation gives CASSAQLGSYNEQFF.

V usage is TRBV7-2 and J usage is TRBJ1-2, with a weak D call TRBD1 (5 bases). This CDR3 has 14 residues. Trimming took 5 bases from V and 4 from J, leaving 14 bases between them. Germline CDR1 reads SGHTA; CDR2 reads FQGNSA. The CDR3 DNA sequence: TGTGCCAGCAGCACTGGGGGGGGAGGCTATGGCTACACCTTC. Translated: CASSTGGGGYGYTF.

The CDR3 loop reads CASSSDGNQPQHF. The CDR3, as DNA: TGTGCCAGCAGCTCAGACGGGAATCAGCCCCAGCATTTT. The chain employs TRBV7-8 and TRBJ1-5; D uncertain. V lost 4 bases, J lost 4 bases, and 8 bases lay in between. Germline CDR1 SGHVS, CDR2 FQNEAQ. This CDR3 spans 13 amino acids.

V and J are TRBV7-9 and TRBJ2-3; weak D call: TRBD2 (5 bases). CDR1 and CDR2 (germline): SEHNR, FQNEAQ (reference sequence). V was clipped by 5 bases and J by 6 bases, with 24 bases between them. The CDR3 is 17 amino acids. The CDR3 reads CASSPWEPDLRGDTQYF. As DNA, the CDR3 is TGTGCCAGCAGCCCGTGGGAGCCGGACCTTCGAGGGGATACGCAGTATTTT.

The V call is TRBV6-5, the J call TRBJ1-1; 8 nucleotides line up with TRBD1. In germline, CDR1 is MNHEY, CDR2 SVGAGI. V was pared by 5 bases and J by 5 bases, with 7 bases of the junction left unmatched. This CDR3 spans 14 amino acids. The DNA of the CDR3 is TGTGCCAGCAGTCCGGACAGGGTTGTGACTGAAGCTTTCTTT. The encoded protein is CASSPDRVVTEAFF.

Comments on this clone: A much more abundant neighbour one base away suggests this may be a read error. The sample holds other DNA sequences that translate to the same CDR3. The chain combines TRBV28 with TRBJ1-2, with D unresolved. Germline CDR1 and CDR2: MDHEN and SYDVKM. V lost 3 bases to trimming and J lost 5 bases, with 4 bases between them. The CDR3 contains 11 residues. This chain's CDR3 is CASSFLYGYTF. The CDR3 DNA follows: TGTGCCAGCAGTTTCCTGTATGGCTACACCTTC.

V and J are TRBV27 and TRBJ2-7; no definite D call. V lost 8 bases to trimming and J lost 1 base, with 18 bases between them. The CDR3 is made up of 15 amino acids. In germline, CDR1 is MNHEY, CDR2 SMNVEV (reference sequence). DNA of the CDR3: TGTGCCAGCGGGTTCGGGCAGGCCTTTTCCTACGAGCAGTACTTC. Amino acid sequence: CASGFGQAFSYEQYF.